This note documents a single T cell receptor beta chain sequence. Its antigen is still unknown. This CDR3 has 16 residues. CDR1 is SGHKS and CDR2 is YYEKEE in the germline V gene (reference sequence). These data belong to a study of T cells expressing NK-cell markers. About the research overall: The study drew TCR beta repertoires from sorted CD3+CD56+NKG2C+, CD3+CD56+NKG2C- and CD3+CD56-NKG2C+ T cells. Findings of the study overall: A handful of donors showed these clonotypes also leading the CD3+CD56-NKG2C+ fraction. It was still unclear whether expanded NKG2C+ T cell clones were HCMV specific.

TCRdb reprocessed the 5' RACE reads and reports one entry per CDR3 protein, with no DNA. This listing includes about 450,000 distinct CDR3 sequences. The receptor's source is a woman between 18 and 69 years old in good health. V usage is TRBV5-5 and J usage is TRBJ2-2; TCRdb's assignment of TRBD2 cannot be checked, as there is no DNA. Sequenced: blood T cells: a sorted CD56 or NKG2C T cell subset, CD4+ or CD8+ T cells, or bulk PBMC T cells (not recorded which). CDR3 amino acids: CASSLLAGTNTGELFF.